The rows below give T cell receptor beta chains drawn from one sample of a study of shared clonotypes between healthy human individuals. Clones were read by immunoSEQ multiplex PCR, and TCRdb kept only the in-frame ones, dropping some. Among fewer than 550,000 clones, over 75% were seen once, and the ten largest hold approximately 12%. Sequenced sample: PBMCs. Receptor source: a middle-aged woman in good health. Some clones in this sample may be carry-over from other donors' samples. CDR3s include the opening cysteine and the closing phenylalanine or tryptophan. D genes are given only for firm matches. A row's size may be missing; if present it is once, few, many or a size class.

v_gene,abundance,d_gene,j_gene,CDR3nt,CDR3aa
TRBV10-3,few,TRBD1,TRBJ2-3,TGTGCCACCCTGACAGGGATAAGCACAGATACGCAGTATTTT,CATLTGISTDTQYF
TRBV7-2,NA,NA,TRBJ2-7,TGTGCCAGCAGCTTACGGCTAGCCGGCTACGAGCAGTACTTC,CASSLRLAGYEQYF
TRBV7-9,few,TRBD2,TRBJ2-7,TGTGCCAGCAGCTTAGCCGTAGCGGGGATCTACGAGCAGTACTTC,CASSLAVAGIYEQYF
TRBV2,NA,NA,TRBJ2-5,TGTGCCACCACAGGTCTGGGGGAGACCCAGTACTTC,CATTGLGETQYF
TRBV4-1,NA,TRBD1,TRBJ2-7,TGCGCCAGCAGCCAAGATTTTGTTGCGGGACAGGACTACGAGCAGTACTTC,CASSQDFVAGQDYEQYF
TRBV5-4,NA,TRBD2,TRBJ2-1,TGTGCCAGCAGTCGGACTAGCGGGAGAAGATCCTACAATGAGCAGTTCTTC,CASSRTSGRRSYNEQFF
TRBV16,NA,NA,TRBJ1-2,TGTGCCAGCAGCCAATCATCAGAAGGCAGGGGTGGCTACACCTTC,CASSQSSEGRGGYTF
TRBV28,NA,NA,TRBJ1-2,TGTGCCAGCAGTTTACGCAGTCACTATGGCTACACCTTC,CASSLRSHYGYTF
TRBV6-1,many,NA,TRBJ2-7,TGTGCCAGCAGTGAATTGACAGGCAGCTCCTACGAGCAGTACTTC,CASSELTGSSYEQYF
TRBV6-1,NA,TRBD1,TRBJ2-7,TGTGCCAGCAGAGACGCGGGACAGGGGATCTACGAGCAGTACTTC,CASRDAGQGIYEQYF
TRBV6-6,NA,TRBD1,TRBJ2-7,TGTGCCAGCAGGGCAGGGGGAAACTACGAGCAGTACTTC,CASRAGGNYEQYF
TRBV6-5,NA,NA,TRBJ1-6,TGTGCCAGCAGTTCACAGGGAAGGAATTCACCCCTCCACTTT,CASSSQGRNSPLHF
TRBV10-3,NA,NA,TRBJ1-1,TGTGCCATCAGCCCTCACAGGGATAAGGACACTGAAGCTTTCTTT,CAISPHRDKDTEAFF
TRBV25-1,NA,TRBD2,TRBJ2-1,TGTGCCAGCAGTGGTACTAGCGGGAGGTACAATGAGCAGTTCTTC,CASSGTSGRYNEQFF
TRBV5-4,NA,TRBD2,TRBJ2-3,TGTGCCAGCAGCTTGGCTAGCGGGAGCAGCACAGATACGCAGTATTTT,CASSLASGSSTDTQYF
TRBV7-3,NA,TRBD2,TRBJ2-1,TGTGCCAGCAGCCAGGTCGGGACTAGCGACTACAATGAGCAGTTCTTC,CASSQVGTSDYNEQFF
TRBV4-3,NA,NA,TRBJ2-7,TGCGCCAGCAGCCAAGATATCGGCCGATTTGGGGTTTCCTACGAGCAGTACTTC,CASSQDIGRFGVSYEQYF
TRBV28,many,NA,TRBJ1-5,TGTGCCAGCAGTTCCCACAGGCCCGATCAGCCCCAGCATTTT,CASSSHRPDQPQHF
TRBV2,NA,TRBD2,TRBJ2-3,TGTGCCAGCAGTAAACTAGCGGGAGGTGCAGATACGCAGTATTTT,CASSKLAGGADTQYF
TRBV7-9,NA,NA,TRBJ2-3,TGTGCCAGCAGCTTCGGCGCCAACCCACCAGATACGCAGTATTTT,CASSFGANPPDTQYF
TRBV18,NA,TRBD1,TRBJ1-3,TGTGCCAGCTCACCACAGGGGGCCGACTCTGGAAACACCATATATTTT,CASSPQGADSGNTIYF
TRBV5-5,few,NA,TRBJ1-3,TGTGCCAGCAGCTTGCGGGTCCTCTCTGGAAACACCATATATTTT,CASSLRVLSGNTIYF
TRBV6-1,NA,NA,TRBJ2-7,TGTGCCAGCAGTAGCGAGCCGGGGGCCTCCTACGAGCAGTACTTC,CASSSEPGASYEQYF
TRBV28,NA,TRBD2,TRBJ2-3,TGTGCCAGCAGTTTATTGGGGGGGATGTGGCAGGGTGTGACAGATACGCAGTATTTT,CASSLLGGMWQGVTDTQYF
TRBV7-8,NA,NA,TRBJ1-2,TGTGCCAGCAGCTTCTCACAGCTCTCTGGCGGCTACACCTTC,CASSFSQLSGGYTF
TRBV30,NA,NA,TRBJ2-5,TGTGCCTGGAGTGTACGTGGGAGACAAGAGACCCAGTACTTC,CAWSVRGRQETQYF
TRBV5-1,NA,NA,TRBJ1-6,TGCGCCAGCAGCTTGGAGGGACACCTATCTAGGCCCCTCCACTTT,CASSLEGHLSRPLHF
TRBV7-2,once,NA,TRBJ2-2,TGTGCCAGCAGCCCCTTCGGGGCGGGGACAACCGGGGAGCTGTTTTTT,CASSPFGAGTTGELFF
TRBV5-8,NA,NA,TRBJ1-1,TGCGCCAGCAGCCGCGGGGAGGGCCTCTCCTTGAACACTGAAGCTTTCTTT,CASSRGEGLSLNTEAFF